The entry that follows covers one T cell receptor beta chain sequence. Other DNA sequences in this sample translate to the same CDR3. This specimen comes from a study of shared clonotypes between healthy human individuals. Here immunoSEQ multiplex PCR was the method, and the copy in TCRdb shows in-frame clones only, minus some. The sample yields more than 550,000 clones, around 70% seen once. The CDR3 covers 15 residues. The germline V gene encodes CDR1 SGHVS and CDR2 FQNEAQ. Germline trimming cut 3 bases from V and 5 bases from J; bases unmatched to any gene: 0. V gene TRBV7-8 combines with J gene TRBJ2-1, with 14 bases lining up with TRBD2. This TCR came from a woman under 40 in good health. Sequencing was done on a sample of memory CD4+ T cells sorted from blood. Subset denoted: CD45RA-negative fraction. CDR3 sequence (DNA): TGTGCCAGCAGCTTGGGACTAGCGGGAGACAATGAGCAGTTCTTC. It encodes CASSLGLAGDNEQFF.